This entry concerns a single T cell receptor (beta chain). Its antigen is not identified. The sample is drawn from a study of a mutant IDH1 vaccine in newly diagnosed glioma. Study details: Among treated patients, about 62% were male and roughly 40% female, and mean age was around 40 years. Study-wide points: Vaccination elicited immune responses in 90% to 95% of patients.

Generated by immunoSEQ multiplex PCR, the TCRdb table keeps only in-frame clones and is missing some. The sample consists of 15,000 or so clones, roughly 95% of them appearing once. The CDR3 contains 19 residues. The V gene lost 3 bases and the J gene lost 0 bases, with 19 bases spanning the gap. Per germline, CDR1 SGHNT and CDR2 YYREEE (reference sequence). The sample's time point: baseline, week 1 (first vaccination visit). Treatment: pre-vaccination baseline after standard-of-care therapy. The sample here was peripheral blood mononuclear cells (PBMCs), taken from a glioma patient treated with radiotherapy, temozolomide or both. The chain joins TRBV5-4 to TRBJ2-6; possibly TRBD1 for D (5 bases). The sequence came from a woman younger than 35 with glioma. Some clones in this sample may be carry-over from other donors' samples. The CDR3 DNA follows: TGTGCCAGCAGCTATATTTCGTTTGGGGCCTACTCTGGGGCCAACGTCCTGACTTTC. Translated, it gives CASSYISFGAYSGANVLTF.